The entry that follows covers one T cell receptor (beta chain) sequence. Its specificity is unknown. Expressed TCRB transcripts were sequenced after all isolated RNA was converted to cDNA. Sequenced by immunoSEQ multiplex PCR; TCRdb stores in-frame clones only, minus some. This table holds a few hundred thousand clones, around 10% found once. This sample was included in a study of beta chain features in type 1 diabetes. This CDR3 has 16 residues. V lost 5 bases and J lost 2; bases outside the gene matches: 4. Germline CDR1 SEHNR, CDR2 FQNEAQ (reference sequence). General observations from the study: At VDJ recombination sites, type 1 diabetes patients had fewer insertions and more deleted nucleotides. Patients' naive, central memory and regulatory TCRB repertoires appeared more alike than those of healthy donors. Any HLA-type effect on TCRB rearrangement remained unresolved here. Among patients with Type 1 diabetes, TCRB CDR3s were moderately but significantly shorter in every one of the four CD4+ subsets.

Sorting with CD45RO/CCR7/CD25/CD127/CD95/CD27 yielded naive, central memory, regulatory and stem-like memory CD4+ cells. The receptor was isolated from a man under 40 with type 1 diabetes. Sequencing input: central memory CD4+ T cells from blood. The J gene is TRBJ2-2, the V gene TRBV7-9, with 11 bases lining up with TRBD2. CDR3: CASSPLAGGNTGELFF. The DNA of the CDR3 is TGTGCCAGCAGCCCCCTAGCGGGAGGTAACACCGGGGAGCTGTTTTTT.